The rows below give T cell receptor beta chains drawn from one sample of a study of blood T cell repertoires in COVID-19. Clones were sequenced by immunoSEQ multiplex PCR, and TCRdb holds only the in-frame ones, with some missing. This sample has some 130,000 clones, with 55% to 75% found just once. The sample comprised peripheral blood. The receptors stem from an older woman with acute or convalescent COVID-19. The CDR3 runs from the conserved cysteine through the conserved F or W. D genes are given only for firm matches. Not every row has a clone size; where given, it reads once, few, many or a size class.

v_gene,j_gene,abundance,d_gene,CDR3aa,CDR3nt
TRBV6-6,TRBJ1-1,.,.,CASSRDSEAFF,TGTGCCAGCAGCCGAGACAGTGAAGCTTTCTTT
TRBV5-1,TRBJ1-1,.,.,CASSIGNQGKMNTEAFF,TGCGCCAGCAGCATAGGAAACCAGGGGAAAATGAACACTGAAGCTTTCTTT
TRBV5-1,TRBJ2-7,.,TRBD1,CASSPRTGGQGREQYF,TGCGCCAGCAGCCCAAGGACAGGGGGCCAGGGTCGCGAGCAGTACTTC
TRBV7-2,TRBJ1-6,.,.,CASSSQGWNSPLHF,TGTGCCAGCAGTTCTCAGGGTTGGAATTCACCCCTCCACTTT
TRBV9,TRBJ1-2,few,TRBD1,CASSGTGAAGYTF,TGTGCCAGCAGCGGGACAGGGGCGGCTGGCTACACCTTC
TRBV6-2/TRBV6-3,TRBJ2-2,few,TRBD2,CASSWTSGELFF,TGTGCCAGCAGTTGGACTAGCGGGGAGCTGTTTTTT
TRBV7-9,TRBJ2-6,once,.,CASSLVTGANVLTF,TGTGCCAGCAGCTTAGTTACTGGGGCCAACGTCCTGACTTTC
TRBV6-5,TRBJ2-2,once,.,CASSLQTGELFF,TGTGCCAGCAGCCTACAGACCGGGGAGCTGTTTTTT
TRBV12-3/TRBV12-4,TRBJ2-5,.,TRBD1,CASSRTGGETQYF,TGTGCCAGCAGCCGGACAGGGGGAGAGACCCAGTACTTC
TRBV7-9,TRBJ2-5,.,.,CASSFRRGETQYF,TGTGCCAGCAGCTTCCGTAGGGGTGAGACCCAGTACTTC
TRBV27,TRBJ1-1,.,.,CASSPNWGGPEAFF,TGTGCCAGCAGCCCTAACTGGGGGGGACCTGAAGCTTTCTTT
TRBV5-1,TRBJ1-3,.,.,CASSLAGTSGNTIYF,TGCGCCAGCAGCTTGGCCGGGACTTCTGGAAACACCATATATTTT
TRBV12-5,TRBJ2-7,.,.,CASGSVYEQYF,TGTGCTAGTGGTTCCGTCTACGAGCAGTACTTC
TRBV5-1,TRBJ1-1,.,TRBD1,CASKEGTALNTEAFF,TGCGCCAGCAAGGAAGGGACAGCCCTGAACACTGAAGCTTTCTTT
TRBV5-1,TRBJ1-1,.,.,CASRLVAGMNTEAFF,TGCGCCAGCAGATTGGTGGCAGGAATGAACACTGAAGCTTTCTTT
TRBV6-2/TRBV6-3,TRBJ2-5,many,.,CASSYLPRSFQETQYF,TGTGCCAGCAGTTATCTCCCTAGGTCCTTCCAAGAGACCCAGTACTTC
TRBV20-1,TRBJ2-1,.,TRBD1,CSASGSRGINEQFF,TGCAGTGCCAGTGGGAGCAGGGGGATCAATGAGCAGTTCTTC
TRBV7-9,TRBJ2-3,once,TRBD1,CASSLAGQGITDTQYF,TGTGCCAGCAGCTTAGCCGGACAGGGGATTACAGATACGCAGTATTTT
TRBV29-1,TRBJ2-7,.,TRBD2,CSVAPGTSGRDYEQYF,TGCAGCGTCGCTCCCGGGACTAGCGGGAGAGACTACGAGCAGTACTTC
TRBV27,TRBJ2-6,.,.,CASSQQGSGANVLTF,TGTGCCAGCAGCCAACAGGGCTCTGGGGCCAACGTCCTGACTTTC
TRBV28,TRBJ1-2,.,.,CASSFGGALNYGYTF,TGTGCCAGCAGTTTTGGGGGGGCTCTTAACTATGGCTACACCTTC
TRBV7-2,TRBJ2-3,few,TRBD2,CASTLSGGPTDTQYF,TGTGCCAGCACCCTAAGCGGGGGGCCCACAGATACGCAGTATTTT
TRBV29-1,TRBJ1-1,once,.,CSVEDLMNTEAFF,TGCAGCGTTGAAGATCTTATGAACACTGAAGCTTTCTTT
TRBV15,TRBJ1-2,.,TRBD1,CATSSKPQGAPGYGYTF,TGTGCCACCAGCAGCAAACCACAGGGGGCGCCTGGCTATGGCTACACCTTC
TRBV10-2,TRBJ2-7,.,TRBD1,CASSESGSGQGSYEQYF,TGCGCCAGCAGTGAGTCTGGCTCGGGACAGGGCTCCTACGAGCAGTACTTC
TRBV7-2,TRBJ1-1,.,.,CASSLVSGRGNTEAFF,TGTGCCAGCAGCTTAGTTTCAGGCCGGGGGAACACTGAAGCTTTCTTT
TRBV6-5,TRBJ1-6,few,.,CASKIQGSNSPLHF,TGTGCCAGCAAGATACAGGGTTCGAATTCACCCCTCCACTTT
TRBV6-1,TRBJ1-5,.,TRBD1,CASSARTGGGNQPQHF,TGTGCCAGCAGTGCTCGGACAGGCGGCGGCAATCAGCCCCAGCATTTT
TRBV12-3/TRBV12-4,TRBJ1-3,once,.,CASSFLSGNTIYF,TGTGCCAGCAGTTTTCTATCTGGAAACACCATATATTTT
TRBV19,TRBJ2-7,.,TRBD2,CASSKLAGTYEQYF,TGTGCCAGTAGTAAGCTAGCGGGAACCTACGAGCAGTACTTC
TRBV6-2/TRBV6-3,TRBJ2-3,few,.,CASSYGPSGGADTQYF,TGTGCCAGCAGTTACGGTCCGAGCGGTGGGGCAGATACGCAGTATTTT
TRBV7-8,TRBJ1-4,.,TRBD1,CASSPGQGEEKLFF,TGTGCCAGCAGCCCGGGACAGGGGGAAGAAAAACTGTTTTTT
TRBV10-3,TRBJ2-1,.,TRBD2,CATLGAGGDNEQFF,TGTGCCACACTGGGGGCGGGGGGGGACAATGAGCAGTTCTTC
TRBV2,TRBJ1-2,many,.,CASKESETSTF,TGTGCCAGCAAGGAGTCAGAGACTTCCACCTTC
TRBV12-3/TRBV12-4,TRBJ2-3,.,.,CASSPYVADTQYF,TGTGCCAGCAGTCCTTATGTGGCTGATACGCAGTATTTT
TRBV7-2,TRBJ2-7,.,TRBD2,CASSLVTSGSYEQYF,TGTGCCAGCAGCTTAGTGACTAGCGGGAGCTACGAGCAGTACTTC
TRBV11-2,TRBJ2-1,.,.,CASENQRGRYNEQFF,TGTGCCAGCGAAAATCAGCGCGGCCGTTACAATGAGCAGTTCTTC
TRBV7-3,TRBJ2-3,.,TRBD2,CASRNGTSGPRGDTQYF,TGTGCCAGCAGGAACGGGACTAGCGGACCGAGGGGGGATACGCAGTATTTT
TRBV24-1,TRBJ2-2,.,.,CATSDLPNTGELFF,TGTGCCACCAGTGATTTGCCAAACACCGGGGAGCTGTTTTTT
TRBV5-1,TRBJ2-5,few,.,CASSLQGTKETQYF,TGCGCCAGCAGCTTGCAGGGGACAAAAGAGACCCAGTACTTC
TRBV6-5,TRBJ2-7,.,.,CASSPDPRAYEQYF,TGTGCCAGCAGTCCCGACCCGAGGGCCTACGAGCAGTACTTC
TRBV19,TRBJ2-2,.,TRBD2,CASSAWLAGVTGELFF,TGTGCCAGTAGTGCTTGGCTAGCGGGGGTCACCGGGGAGCTGTTTTTT
TRBV10-3,TRBJ1-1,once,.,CAISERGEAFF,TGTGCCATCAGTGAACGGGGGGAGGCTTTCTTT
TRBV5-4,TRBJ1-2,.,TRBD1,CASSYDRGGGYTF,TGTGCCAGCAGCTACGACAGGGGAGGGGGCTACACCTTC
TRBV3-1/TRBV3-2,TRBJ1-2,.,TRBD1,CASSQGLRGGADYGYTF,TGTGCCAGCAGCCAAGGACTACGAGGGGGCGCGGACTATGGCTACACCTTC
TRBV6-5,TRBJ1-2,.,.,CASSYVGAVYGYTF,TGTGCCAGCAGTTACGTTGGGGCAGTCTATGGCTACACCTTC
TRBV19,TRBJ2-2,.,.,CASSIGAGNTGELFF,TGTGCCAGTAGTATCGGAGCGGGGAACACCGGGGAGCTGTTTTTT
TRBV7-3,TRBJ2-1,.,TRBD2,CASSISGTSRNEQFF,TGTGCCAGCAGCATCTCCGGGACTAGCAGGAATGAGCAGTTCTTC
TRBV14,TRBJ2-1,.,TRBD1,CASSYGQGYNEQFF,TGTGCCAGCAGCTACGGACAGGGTTACAATGAGCAGTTCTTC
TRBV19,TRBJ2-2,.,TRBD1,CASSTGQAITGELFF,TGTGCCAGTAGCACGGGACAGGCGATTACCGGGGAGCTGTTTTTT
TRBV6-5,TRBJ2-5,.,.,CASSYAARDTKETQYF,TGTGCCAGCAGTTACGCCGCCCGGGACACAAAGGAGACCCAGTACTTC
TRBV11-2,TRBJ1-6,.,.,CASSLGQPSSYNSPLHF,TGTGCCAGCAGCTTAGGACAGCCGAGCTCCTATAATTCACCCCTCCACTTT
TRBV5-1,TRBJ2-7,.,.,CASSSRGYEQYF,TGCGCCAGCAGCTCTAGGGGGTACGAGCAGTACTTC
TRBV7-9,TRBJ2-7,.,TRBD1,CASSRGQGAYEQYF,TGTGCCAGCAGCCGGGGACAGGGGGCCTACGAGCAGTACTTC
TRBV5-5,TRBJ2-1,few,.,CASHGGSPGPYNEQFF,TGTGCCAGCCATGGAGGGTCTCCGGGACCGTACAATGAGCAGTTCTTC
TRBV6-2/TRBV6-3,TRBJ1-5,.,.,CASSETRVQPQHF,TGTGCCAGCAGCGAGACGCGGGTTCAGCCCCAGCATTTT
TRBV2,TRBJ1-2,.,.,CASSEAPGDGYGYTF,TGTGCCAGCAGTGAAGCCCCGGGTGATGGTTATGGCTACACCTTC
TRBV4-1,TRBJ1-6,few,TRBD1,CASSPFRDRGSPLHF,TGCGCCAGCAGCCCATTCCGGGACAGGGGATCACCCCTCCACTTT
TRBV24-1,TRBJ2-2,many,.,CATSDPDYTNTGELFF,TGTGCCACCAGTGACCCGGACTATACGAACACCGGGGAGCTGTTTTTT
TRBV19,TRBJ1-5,.,.,CASRTGNQPQHF,TGTGCCAGTAGGACAGGTAATCAGCCCCAGCATTTT